Given below is one T cell receptor beta chain in context. What it recognizes is unknown. These data originate in a study of T cells in localized non-small cell lung cancer. Study outcomes and limitations: A median of roughly 52 of the top 100 tumor clones appeared in adjacent lung, which was paired and uninvolved. T cell clonality was highest in uninvolved adjacent lung, above tumor.

Libraries were prepared by immunoSEQ multiplex PCR; TCRdb keeps only in-frame clonotypes and omits some of them. Here the sample spans 45,000 to 65,000 clones, about 87% being singletons. Unmatched junction bases numbered 3, after V lost 1 base and J lost 5 bases. Germline V gives CDR1 SGHRS, CDR2 YFSETQ. CDR3 length: 14 amino acids. The receptor was isolated from a man aged 35-69 years with stage I squamous cell lung carcinoma. The sample here was peripheral blood, taken before any cancer treatment. The gene calls are TRBV5-1 and TRBJ2-5, with 9 bases that match TRBD1. The CDR3 here is CASSLRDRVETQYF. The CDR3 DNA reads TGCGCCAGCAGCTTGAGGGACAGGGTGGAGACCCAGTACTTC. Complete variable domain (other parts from reference TRBV5-1 and TRBJ2-5): KAGVTQTPRYLIKTRGQQVTLSCSPISGHRSVSWYQQTPGQGLQFLFEYFSETQRNKGNFPGRFSGRQFSNSRSEMNVSTLELGDSALYLCASSLRDRVETQYFGPGTRLLVL.